A selection of T cell receptor beta chains follows, all from one sample in a study of T cell responses to AZD1222 COVID-19 vaccine. The method was immunoSEQ multiplex PCR; TCRdb's version includes in-frame clones alone and lacks a portion of them. The sample contains about 120,000 clones, 86% of which appear only once. The sequencing here drew on peripheral blood, taken 28 days after the second AZD1222 dose. The receptors derive from an adult who received the AZD1222 COVID-19 vaccine. CDR3s include the opening cysteine and the closing phenylalanine or tryptophan. The D gene is left open where the match is weak. The size field is filled for only some rows; it gives once, few, many or a size class.

NA,TRBV4-2,NA,TRBJ2-4,TGTGCCAGCAGCCAAGATCAGGTCGGGACAACTGTACAAAACATTCAGTACTTC,CASSQDQVGTTVQNIQYF
few,TRBV6-5,TRBD1,TRBJ1-6,TGTGCCAGCACGCCGGGACAGGGCAATTCACCCCTCCACTTT,CASTPGQGNSPLHF
NA,TRBV6-5,NA,TRBJ1-5,TGTGCCAGCAGCCAACGGGGGGTTAGCAATCAGCCCCAGCATTTT,CASSQRGVSNQPQHF
NA,TRBV12-3/TRBV12-4,NA,TRBJ1-6,TGTGCCAGCACGGGCAGCTTAAATTCACCCCTCCACTTT,CASTGSLNSPLHF
NA,TRBV18,NA,TRBJ1-5,TGTGCCAGCTCACCGGCGGGCTGGGACTATAGCAATCAGCCCCAGCATTTT,CASSPAGWDYSNQPQHF
NA,TRBV11-2,NA,TRBJ2-7,TGTGCCAGCCCCTACGAGCAGTACTTC,CASPYEQYF
NA,TRBV28,TRBD2,TRBJ2-7,TGTGCCAGCAGTCTTCCCGGGGGGACTCGCGGCGAGCAGTACTTC,CASSLPGGTRGEQYF
once,TRBV6-5,TRBD1,TRBJ1-2,TGTGCCAGCAGATCCGACAGGGTTAGCGGCTACACCTTC,CASRSDRVSGYTF
NA,TRBV7-2,TRBD1,TRBJ2-7,TGTGCCAGCAGCCCGGACAGGGGGCTATACTACGAGCAGTACTTC,CASSPDRGLYYEQYF
NA,TRBV5-1,NA,TRBJ2-5,TGCGCCAGCAGCTTGGCCGGGGGAGAGACCCAGTACTTC,CASSLAGGETQYF
few,TRBV7-9,NA,TRBJ1-2,TGTGCCAGCAGCTCGGCGGGGGGCGTTGGCTACACCTTC,CASSSAGGVGYTF
NA,TRBV29-1,TRBD2,TRBJ2-7,TGCAGCGTTGAAGAATCCGGGACTAGTCGTTACGAGCAGTACTTC,CSVEESGTSRYEQYF
NA,TRBV10-3,NA,TRBJ1-1,TGTGCCATCAGAGAGACAGGAAGTCACACTGAAGCTTTCTTT,CAIRETGSHTEAFF
NA,TRBV12-3/TRBV12-4,TRBD1,TRBJ1-4,TGTGCCAGCAGACGGGACAGGGTTGAAAAACTGTTTTTT,CASRRDRVEKLFF
NA,TRBV28,NA,TRBJ2-1,TGTGCCAGCAGTTTACCCCCCCTGGGGTGGAATGAGCAGTTCTTC,CASSLPPLGWNEQFF
NA,TRBV7-5,NA,TRBJ2-7,TGTGCCAGAAGCGCCCTACGCAGACTAGCGGGGGGTCCCTACGAGCAGTACTTC,CARSALRRLAGGPYEQYF
NA,TRBV5-1,TRBD2,TRBJ2-5,TGCGCCAGCAGCTTGGAATTAGCGGGGCCCCAAGAGACCCAGTACTTC,CASSLELAGPQETQYF
NA,TRBV11-1,NA,TRBJ2-1,TGTGCCAGCAGCCCCCAGGGGATCATCAATGAGCAGTTCTTC,CASSPQGIINEQFF
NA,TRBV2,NA,TRBJ2-7,TGTGCCAGCAGGGAGGGGACGTCCAGCGTCGGCTACGAGCAGTACTTC,CASREGTSSVGYEQYF
NA,TRBV5-1,NA,TRBJ2-5,TGCGCCAGCAGCTTGGGTCCGGGGTCGGAGACCCAGTACTTC,CASSLGPGSETQYF
NA,TRBV6-2/TRBV6-3,NA,TRBJ1-1,TGTGCCAGCAGTTACTCGGCAACTAACACTGAAGCTTTCTTT,CASSYSATNTEAFF
NA,TRBV9,NA,TRBJ2-7,TGTGCCAGCAGCGTAGAGCCAGGGCCTCCCTACGAGCAGTACTTC,CASSVEPGPPYEQYF
NA,TRBV6-1,NA,TRBJ1-6,TGTGCCAGCAGTGAGAGGGGAGGGGGAAAATCACCCCTCCACTTT,CASSERGGGKSPLHF
once,TRBV5-1,TRBD1,TRBJ1-1,TGCGCCAGCAGCCCCCGACAGGGAGGGAAAGCTTTCTTT,CASSPRQGGKAFF
NA,TRBV18,NA,TRBJ2-5,TGTGCCAGCTCACGGGTGACCCGACAAGAGACCCAGTACTTC,CASSRVTRQETQYF
NA,TRBV5-1,NA,TRBJ1-1,TGCGCCAGCAGCTTGTACACAGGGACGACTGAAGCTTTCTTT,CASSLYTGTTEAFF
NA,TRBV6-6,NA,TRBJ1-1,TGTGCCAGCAGTTACAAGGGGCGGACAACTGAAGCTTTCTTT,CASSYKGRTTEAFF
few,TRBV12-3/TRBV12-4,NA,TRBJ1-2,TGTGCCAGCAGTCCTCGGCACGGCTATGGCTACACCTTC,CASSPRHGYGYTF
NA,TRBV4-1,NA,TRBJ1-2,TGCGCCAGCAGCCACGGGCCAAACTATGGCTACACCTTC,CASSHGPNYGYTF
NA,TRBV5-1,TRBD2,TRBJ2-4,TGCGCCAGCAGCTTATCTAGCGGGGGAATAGACATTCAGTACTTC,CASSLSSGGIDIQYF
NA,TRBV7-9,TRBD2,TRBJ2-3,TGTGCCAGCAGCATACAGCGGGGGAGCACAGATACGCAGTATTTT,CASSIQRGSTDTQYF
NA,TRBV7-6,NA,TRBJ1-5,TGTGCCAGCAGCTTAGCGGTCGGACCCTTGGGCAATCAGCCCCAGCATTTT,CASSLAVGPLGNQPQHF
NA,TRBV28,NA,TRBJ1-6,TGTGCCAGCAGCCCCCGTGAAGGCTCCTATAATTCACCCCTCCACTTT,CASSPREGSYNSPLHF
once,TRBV2,NA,TRBJ1-6,TGTGCCAGCAGTGTTGGGGCATGGAATTCACCCCTCCACTTT,CASSVGAWNSPLHF
NA,TRBV4-2,NA,TRBJ1-3,TGTGCCAGCAGCCAGGTCCCCTGGACGCCAAGCTCTGGAAACACCATATATTTT,CASSQVPWTPSSGNTIYF
NA,TRBV6-2/TRBV6-3,NA,TRBJ2-1,TGTGCCAGCAGTCCCGGGACTGCCTCCCTTTCCTACAATGAGCAGTTCTTC,CASSPGTASLSYNEQFF
NA,TRBV4-1,TRBD2,TRBJ2-5,TGCGCCAGCAGCCTGGGACTAGCGGGGGGGCAAGAGACCCAGTACTTC,CASSLGLAGGQETQYF
few,TRBV27,NA,TRBJ1-3,TGTGCCAGCAGTCCCTACAAGGATCCGACAAACACCATATATTTT,CASSPYKDPTNTIYF
NA,TRBV4-1,NA,TRBJ1-3,TGCGCCAGCAGCCACTCCCGGGACACTCGCTCTGGAAACACCATATATTTT,CASSHSRDTRSGNTIYF
NA,TRBV4-3,TRBD1,TRBJ2-2,TGCGCCAGCAGCCATCCGGGACAGGGCCGAACCGGGGAGCTGTTTTTT,CASSHPGQGRTGELFF
NA,TRBV5-1,TRBD1,TRBJ1-4,TGCGCCAGCAGCCCGGGACAGGCGGGAGGAGTTGAAAAACTGTTTTTT,CASSPGQAGGVEKLFF
NA,TRBV6-5,TRBD1,TRBJ1-2,TGTGCCAGCACCCTTGGACAGGGTGGCTATGGCTACACCTTC,CASTLGQGGYGYTF
NA,TRBV10-2,TRBD1,TRBJ1-4,TGCGCCAGCAGTGAGTCGACGACAGGGGGTGAAAAACTGTTTTTT,CASSESTTGGEKLFF
NA,TRBV9,NA,TRBJ2-3,TGTGCCAGCAGCGTAGCAGATACGCAGTATTTT,CASSVADTQYF
NA,TRBV9,NA,TRBJ1-6,TGTGCCAGCAGCCTGGGGAATTACCGGTCACCCCTCCACTTT,CASSLGNYRSPLHF
NA,TRBV6-1,NA,TRBJ1-6,TGTGCCAGCAGTGTGGCAGCTCCTTCCTATAATTCACCCCTCCACTTT,CASSVAAPSYNSPLHF
NA,TRBV28,NA,TRBJ2-7,TGTGCCAGCAGAGGAACAGCCGCCTACGAGCAGTACTTC,CASRGTAAYEQYF
NA,TRBV10-3,NA,TRBJ2-6,TGTGCCAGCGGACAGTTCAGCTCTGGGGCCAACGTCCTGACTTTC,CASGQFSSGANVLTF
NA,TRBV14,NA,TRBJ1-1,TGTGCCAGCAGCCAATGGGGGGGCATGAACACTGAAGCTTTCTTT,CASSQWGGMNTEAFF
NA,TRBV5-6,NA,TRBJ2-1,TGTGCCAGCAGCTTGGGGGTCTCCTACAATGAGCAGTTCTTC,CASSLGVSYNEQFF
NA,TRBV18,NA,TRBJ1-2,TGTGCCAGCCAGGCGCCTAACTATGGCTACACCTTC,CASQAPNYGYTF
few,TRBV30,NA,TRBJ1-2,TGTGCCTGGAGGGCCAGGGGAGGCTATGGCTACACCTTC,CAWRARGGYGYTF
NA,TRBV2,TRBD1,TRBJ2-5,TGTGCCAGCACTGCCGAGGGGGCGAACCAAGAGACCCAGTACTTC,CASTAEGANQETQYF
NA,TRBV13,NA,TRBJ2-1,TGTGCCAGCAGCTTAGAGGGCAGGGAGCAGTTCTTC,CASSLEGREQFF